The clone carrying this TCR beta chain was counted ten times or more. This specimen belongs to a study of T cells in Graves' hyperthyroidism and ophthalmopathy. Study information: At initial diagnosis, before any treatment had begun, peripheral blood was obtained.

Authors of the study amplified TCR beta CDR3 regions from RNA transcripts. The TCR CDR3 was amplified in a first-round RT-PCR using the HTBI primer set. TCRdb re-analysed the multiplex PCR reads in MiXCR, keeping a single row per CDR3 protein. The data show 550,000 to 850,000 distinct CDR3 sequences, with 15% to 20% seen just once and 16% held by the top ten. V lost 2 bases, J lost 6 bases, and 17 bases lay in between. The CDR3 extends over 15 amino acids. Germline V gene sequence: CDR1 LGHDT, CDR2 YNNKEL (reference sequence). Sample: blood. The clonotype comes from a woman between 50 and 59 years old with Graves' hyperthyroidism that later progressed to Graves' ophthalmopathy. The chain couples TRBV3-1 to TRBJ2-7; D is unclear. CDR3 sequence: CASSQPLTVLSEQYF. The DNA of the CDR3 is TGTGCCAGCAGCCAACCACTTACAGTTTTGAGCGAGCAGTACTTC.